A selection of T cell receptor beta chains follows, all from one sample in a study of regulatory T cells in long-lasting Graves disease. TCRdb analysed the multiplex PCR reads with MiXCR anew, one entry per CDR3 protein. The table records roughly 350,000 distinct CDR3 sequences, about 16% of them present only once. The same data also contributed to another study, on T cells in Graves' hyperthyroidism and ophthalmopathy.

The sequenced sample was peripheral blood mononuclear cells (PBMCs), obtained at new diagnosis, from a patient treated with antithyroid drugs. Every receptor here comes from a woman younger than 30 with Graves disease. Each CDR3 is given with its conserved first and last residue. D genes are given only for firm matches. Only part of the rows carry a size: once, few, many, or a class if the clone is expanded.

d_gene: NA
j_gene: TRBJ2-7
abundance: many
v_gene: TRBV7-3
CDR3aa: CASSAGILGEQYF
CDR3nt: TGTGCCAGCAGCGCCGGGATTTTGGGAGAGCAGTACTTC

d_gene: NA
j_gene: TRBJ1-2
abundance: many
v_gene: TRBV5-1
CDR3aa: CASSQTAGDLGYTF
CDR3nt: TGCGCCAGCAGTCAGACAGCCGGTGACCTTGGCTACACCTTC

d_gene: TRBD2
j_gene: TRBJ2-1
abundance: NA
v_gene: TRBV7-9
CDR3aa: CASRLGGREPYNEQFF
CDR3nt: TGTGCCAGCAGATTGGGCGGGAGGGAACCCTACAATGAGCAGTTCTTC

d_gene: NA
j_gene: TRBJ2-1
abundance: many
v_gene: TRBV5-1
CDR3aa: CASSWGGTGTKYNEQFF
CDR3nt: TGCGCCAGCAGCTGGGGAGGTACGGGCACCAAATACAATGAGCAGTTCTTC

d_gene: NA
j_gene: TRBJ2-7
abundance: many
v_gene: TRBV6-1
CDR3aa: CASSDIGQGSTYEQYF
CDR3nt: TGTGCCAGCAGTGATATCGGTCAGGGATCTACCTACGAGCAGTACTTC

d_gene: TRBD2
j_gene: TRBJ2-1
abundance: NA
v_gene: TRBV2
CDR3aa: CASSEAGLAGGIEQFF
CDR3nt: TGTGCCAGCAGTGAGGCGGGACTAGCGGGAGGAATTGAGCAGTTCTTC

d_gene: NA
j_gene: TRBJ1-6
abundance: many
v_gene: TRBV2
CDR3aa: CASSERSSYNSPLHF
CDR3nt: TGTGCCAGCAGTGAACGGAGCTCCTATAATTCACCCCTCCACTTT

d_gene: NA
j_gene: TRBJ2-5
abundance: many
v_gene: TRBV6-5
CDR3aa: CASSYSWAALRETQYF
CDR3nt: TGTGCCAGCAGTTACTCTTGGGCGGCCCTCAGGGAGACCCAGTACTTC

d_gene: NA
j_gene: TRBJ2-5
abundance: NA
v_gene: TRBV6-1
CDR3aa: CASSEFKGPQNF
CDR3nt: TGTGCCAGCAGTGAATTCAAGGGGCCCCAAAACTTC

d_gene: TRBD1
j_gene: TRBJ2-7
abundance: few
v_gene: TRBV9
CDR3aa: CASSGGKTGGSYEQYF
CDR3nt: TGTGCCAGCAGCGGGGGGAAGACAGGGGGCTCCTACGAGCAGTACTTC

d_gene: NA
j_gene: TRBJ2-5
abundance: many
v_gene: TRBV18
CDR3aa: CASSLPGAETQYF
CDR3nt: TGTGCCAGCTCACTTCCAGGGGCGGAGACCCAGTACTTC

d_gene: TRBD1
j_gene: TRBJ2-7
abundance: few
v_gene: TRBV5-4
CDR3aa: CASSNDRGSSYEQYF
CDR3nt: TGTGCCAGCAGCAATGACAGGGGGTCTTCCTACGAGCAGTACTTC

d_gene: NA
j_gene: TRBJ1-2
abundance: many
v_gene: TRBV30
CDR3aa: CAWRAGVGGYTF
CDR3nt: TGTGCCTGGAGGGCAGGGGTGGGCGGCTACACCTTC

d_gene: TRBD1
j_gene: TRBJ2-7
abundance: NA
v_gene: TRBV19
CDR3aa: CASSTSTGGAYEQYF
CDR3nt: TGTGCCAGTAGTACGTCGACAGGGGGAGCCTACGAGCAGTACTTC

d_gene: TRBD2
j_gene: TRBJ2-2
abundance: NA
v_gene: TRBV6-1
CDR3aa: CASRSPTGTSGIGELFF
CDR3nt: TGTGCCAGCAGATCACCTACCGGGACTAGCGGGATAGGGGAGCTGTTTTTT

d_gene: TRBD1
j_gene: TRBJ1-3
abundance: NA
v_gene: TRBV6-5
CDR3aa: CASSYSGTGARNTIYF
CDR3nt: TGTGCCAGCAGTTACTCGGGGACAGGAGCCCGGAACACCATATATTTT

d_gene: NA
j_gene: TRBJ2-7
abundance: NA
v_gene: TRBV25-1
CDR3aa: CASSGSMGQYF
CDR3nt: TGTGCCAGCAGTGGGTCTATGGGGCAGTACTTC

d_gene: NA
j_gene: TRBJ2-2
abundance: NA
v_gene: TRBV5-4
CDR3aa: CASHSRVNTGELFF
CDR3nt: TGTGCCAGCCACTCCAGGGTTAACACCGGGGAGCTGTTTTTT

d_gene: NA
j_gene: TRBJ1-1
abundance: many
v_gene: TRBV20-1
CDR3aa: CSARVDGENTEAFF
CDR3nt: TGCAGTGCTAGAGTGGACGGGGAAAACACTGAAGCTTTCTTT

d_gene: TRBD1
j_gene: TRBJ1-6
abundance: many
v_gene: TRBV7-8
CDR3aa: CASSPRDRTNSPLHF
CDR3nt: TGTGCCAGCAGCCCCCGGGACAGGACTAATTCACCCCTCCACTTT

d_gene: TRBD1
j_gene: TRBJ2-7
abundance: many
v_gene: TRBV27
CDR3aa: CASTPRGQGAGEQYF
CDR3nt: TGTGCCAGCACTCCTAGGGGACAGGGGGCAGGCGAGCAGTACTTC

d_gene: NA
j_gene: TRBJ1-4
abundance: many
v_gene: TRBV5-6
CDR3aa: CASSFFGRMREKLFF
CDR3nt: TGTGCCAGCAGCTTTTTCGGAAGAATGCGAGAAAAACTGTTTTTT

d_gene: NA
j_gene: TRBJ1-3
abundance: many
v_gene: TRBV3-1
CDR3aa: CASSQSKDLSGNTIYF
CDR3nt: TGTGCCAGCAGCCAATCGAAGGACCTCTCCGGAAACACCATATATTTT

d_gene: TRBD1
j_gene: TRBJ2-1
abundance: many
v_gene: TRBV2
CDR3aa: CASRRDRGGEQFF
CDR3nt: TGTGCCAGCAGGAGGGACAGGGGGGGCGAGCAGTTCTTC

d_gene: NA
j_gene: TRBJ1-1
abundance: many
v_gene: TRBV7-2
CDR3aa: CASSPGRLAFF
CDR3nt: TGTGCCAGCAGCCCCGGACGTTTGGCTTTCTTT

d_gene: NA
j_gene: TRBJ1-1
abundance: many
v_gene: TRBV9
CDR3aa: CASSKDSLNTEAFF
CDR3nt: TGTGCCAGCAGTAAGGACAGCTTGAACACTGAAGCTTTCTTT

d_gene: NA
j_gene: TRBJ2-3
abundance: few
v_gene: TRBV29-1
CDR3aa: CSVTAPDTQYF
CDR3nt: TGCAGCGTCACGGCCCCAGATACGCAGTATTTT

d_gene: NA
j_gene: TRBJ1-4
abundance: many
v_gene: TRBV7-9
CDR3aa: CASSSEVANEKLFF
CDR3nt: TGTGCCAGCAGCAGTGAAGTGGCTAATGAAAAACTGTTTTTT

d_gene: NA
j_gene: TRBJ1-2
abundance: few
v_gene: TRBV2
CDR3aa: CASSKGGLNYGYTF
CDR3nt: TGTGCCAGCAGCAAAGGGGGACTCAACTATGGCTACACCTTC